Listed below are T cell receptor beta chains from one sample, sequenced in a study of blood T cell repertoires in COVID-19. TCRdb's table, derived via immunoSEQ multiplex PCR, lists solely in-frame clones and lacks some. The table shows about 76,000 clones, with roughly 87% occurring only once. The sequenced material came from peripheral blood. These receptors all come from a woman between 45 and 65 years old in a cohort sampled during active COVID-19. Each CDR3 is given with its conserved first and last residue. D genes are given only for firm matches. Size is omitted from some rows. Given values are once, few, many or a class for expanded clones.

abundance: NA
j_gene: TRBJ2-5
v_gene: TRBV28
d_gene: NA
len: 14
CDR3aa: CASSFVGAEETQYF
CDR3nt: TGTGCCAGCAGTTTTGTGGGGGCGGAGGAGACCCAGTACTTC

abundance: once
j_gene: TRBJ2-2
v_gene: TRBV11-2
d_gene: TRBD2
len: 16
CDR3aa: CASSFILAGGYGELFF
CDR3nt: TGTGCCAGCAGCTTCATACTAGCGGGAGGGTACGGGGAGCTGTTTTTT

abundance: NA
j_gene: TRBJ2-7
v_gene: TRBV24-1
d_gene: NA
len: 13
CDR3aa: CATSAGGWDEQYF
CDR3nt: TGTGCCACCAGTGCGGGGGGCTGGGACGAGCAGTACTTC

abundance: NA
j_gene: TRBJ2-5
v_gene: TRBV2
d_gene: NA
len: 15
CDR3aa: CASSDTGDYQETQYF
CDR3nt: TGTGCCAGCAGTGATACCGGGGACTACCAAGAGACCCAGTACTTC

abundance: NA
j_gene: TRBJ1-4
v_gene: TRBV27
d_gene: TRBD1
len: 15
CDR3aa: CASMGWTGRREKLFF
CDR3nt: TGTGCCAGCATGGGTTGGACAGGGCGGAGGGAAAAACTGTTTTTT

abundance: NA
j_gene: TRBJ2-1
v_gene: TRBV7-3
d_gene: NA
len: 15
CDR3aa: CASSPSGSSYNEQFF
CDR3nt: TGTGCCAGCAGCCCCAGCGGAAGCTCCTACAATGAGCAGTTCTTC

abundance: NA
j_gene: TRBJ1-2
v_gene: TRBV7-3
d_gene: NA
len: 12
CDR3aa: CASSLGGAVYTF
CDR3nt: TGTGCCAGCAGCTTAGGGGGGGCGGTCTACACCTTC

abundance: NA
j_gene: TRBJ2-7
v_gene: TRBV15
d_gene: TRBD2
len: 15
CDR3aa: CATSRAAGEGSEQYF
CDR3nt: TGTGCCACCAGCAGAGCGGCGGGAGAGGGATCCGAGCAGTACTTC

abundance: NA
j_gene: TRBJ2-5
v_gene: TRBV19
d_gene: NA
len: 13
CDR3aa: CASSRGLGETQYF
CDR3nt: TGTGCCAGTAGTAGGGGGCTAGGGGAGACCCAGTACTTC

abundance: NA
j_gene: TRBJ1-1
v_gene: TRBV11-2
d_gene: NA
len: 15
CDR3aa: CASSLGGIGPTEAFF
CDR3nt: TGTGCCAGCAGCTTAGGAGGCATAGGCCCCACTGAAGCTTTCTTT

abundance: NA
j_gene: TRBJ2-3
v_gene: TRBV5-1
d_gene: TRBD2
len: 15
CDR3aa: CASSSGTSSTDTQYF
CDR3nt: TGCGCCAGCAGCTCCGGGACTAGCAGCACAGATACGCAGTATTTT

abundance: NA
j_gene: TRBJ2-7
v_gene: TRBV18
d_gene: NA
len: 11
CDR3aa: CASSPGYEQYF
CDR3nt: TGTGCCAGCTCACCCGGGTACGAGCAGTACTTC

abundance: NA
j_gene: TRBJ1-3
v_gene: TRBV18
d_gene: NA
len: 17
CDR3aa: CASSSQHTGGGGNTIYF
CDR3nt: TGTGCCAGCTCATCACAACACACCGGCGGGGGAGGAAACACCATATATTTT

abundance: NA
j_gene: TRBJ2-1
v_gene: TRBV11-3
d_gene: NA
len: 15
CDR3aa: CASSQGGSSYNEQFF
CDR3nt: TGTGCCAGCAGCCAGGGGGGAAGCTCCTACAATGAGCAGTTCTTC

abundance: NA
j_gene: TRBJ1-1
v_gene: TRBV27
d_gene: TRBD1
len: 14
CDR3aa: CASSWTGVHTEAFF
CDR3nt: TGTGCCAGCAGCTGGACAGGTGTGCACACTGAAGCTTTCTTT

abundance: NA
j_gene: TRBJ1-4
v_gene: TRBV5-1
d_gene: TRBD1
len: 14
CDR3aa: CASTRQGASEKLFF
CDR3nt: TGCGCCAGCACCAGACAGGGGGCTAGTGAAAAACTGTTTTTT

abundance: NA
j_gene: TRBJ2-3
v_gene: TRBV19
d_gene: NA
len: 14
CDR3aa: CASSGLANTDTQYF
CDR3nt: TGTGCCAGTAGCGGGCTAGCGAACACAGATACGCAGTATTTT

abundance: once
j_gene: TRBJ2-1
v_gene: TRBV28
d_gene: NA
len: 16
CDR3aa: CASSPSPGNLRNEQFF
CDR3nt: TGTGCCAGCAGTCCTTCTCCCGGGAACCTCCGCAATGAGCAGTTCTTC

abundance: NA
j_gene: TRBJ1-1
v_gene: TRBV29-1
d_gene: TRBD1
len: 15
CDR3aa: CSVSTGQSMNTEAFF
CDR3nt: TGCAGCGTCTCCACGGGACAGTCTATGAACACTGAAGCTTTCTTT

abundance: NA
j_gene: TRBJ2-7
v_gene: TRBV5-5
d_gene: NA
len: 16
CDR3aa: CASSLMGDSVNYEQYF
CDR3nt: TGTGCCAGCAGCTTGATGGGGGACTCCGTAAATTACGAGCAGTACTTC

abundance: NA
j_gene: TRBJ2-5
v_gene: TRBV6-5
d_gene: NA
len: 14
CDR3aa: CASESGEGKETQYF
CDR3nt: TGTGCCAGCGAGTCAGGGGAGGGGAAAGAGACCCAGTACTTC

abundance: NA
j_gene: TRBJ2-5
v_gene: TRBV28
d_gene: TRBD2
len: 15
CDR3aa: CASRGTSANQETQYF
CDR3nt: TGTGCCAGCAGGGGGACTAGCGCGAACCAAGAGACCCAGTACTTC

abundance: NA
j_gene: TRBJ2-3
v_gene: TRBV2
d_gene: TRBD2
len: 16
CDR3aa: CASRFEREGYTDTQYF
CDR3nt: TGTGCCAGCAGATTCGAGCGGGAGGGTTACACAGATACGCAGTATTTT

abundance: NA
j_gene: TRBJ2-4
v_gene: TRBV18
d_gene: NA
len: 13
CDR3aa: CASSQAAKNIQYF
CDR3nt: TGTGCCAGCTCGCAAGCGGCCAAAAACATTCAGTACTTC

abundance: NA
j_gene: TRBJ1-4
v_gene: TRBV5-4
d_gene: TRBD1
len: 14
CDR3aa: CASSRDSPSEKLFF
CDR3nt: TGTGCCAGCAGCCGGGACAGTCCGAGTGAAAAACTGTTTTTT

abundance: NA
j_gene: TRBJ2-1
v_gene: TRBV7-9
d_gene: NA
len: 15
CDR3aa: CASSPSGRPNNEQFF
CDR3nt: TGTGCCAGCAGCCCCTCAGGGCGGCCAAACAATGAGCAGTTCTTC

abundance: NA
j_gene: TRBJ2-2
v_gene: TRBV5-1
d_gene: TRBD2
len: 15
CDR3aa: CASSDGLGGTGELFF
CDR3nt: TGCGCCAGCAGCGACGGACTAGGTGGGACCGGGGAGCTGTTTTTT

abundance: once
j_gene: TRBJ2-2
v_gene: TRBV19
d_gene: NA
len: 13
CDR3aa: CASSGGYTGELFF
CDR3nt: TGTGCCAGTTCTGGGGGGTACACCGGGGAGCTGTTTTTT

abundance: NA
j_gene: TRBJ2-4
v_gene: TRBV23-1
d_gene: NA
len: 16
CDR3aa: CASSQSRGGPGNIQYF
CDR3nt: TGCGCCAGCAGTCAATCTAGGGGGGGGCCTGGAAACATTCAGTACTTC

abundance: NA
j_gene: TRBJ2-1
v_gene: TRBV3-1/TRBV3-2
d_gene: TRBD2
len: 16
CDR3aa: CASSQDGTRGFGEQFF
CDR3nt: TGTGCCAGCAGCCAAGATGGGACTAGAGGCTTTGGTGAGCAGTTCTTC

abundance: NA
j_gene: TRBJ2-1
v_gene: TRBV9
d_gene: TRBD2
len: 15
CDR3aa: CASSPGLAAYNEQFF
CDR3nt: TGTGCCAGCAGCCCAGGACTAGCGGCCTACAATGAGCAGTTCTTC

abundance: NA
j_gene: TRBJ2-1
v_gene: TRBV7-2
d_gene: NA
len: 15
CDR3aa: CASSFRDTLLGEQFF
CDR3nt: TGTGCCAGCAGCTTCCGGGACACTCTACTCGGTGAGCAGTTCTTC

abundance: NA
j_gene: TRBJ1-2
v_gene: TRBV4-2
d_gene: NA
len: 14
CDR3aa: CASSQEGRAYGYTF
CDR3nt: TGTGCCAGCAGCCAAGAAGGCAGGGCCTATGGCTACACCTTC

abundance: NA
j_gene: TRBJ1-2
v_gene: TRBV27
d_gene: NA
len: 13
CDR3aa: CASSLAGVTGYTF
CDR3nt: TGTGCCAGCAGTTTAGCGGGGGTTACAGGCTACACCTTC

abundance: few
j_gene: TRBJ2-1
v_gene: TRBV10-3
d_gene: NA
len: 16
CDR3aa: CAISESTGQDYNEQFF
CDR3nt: TGTGCCATCAGTGAGTCGACGGGACAAGATTACAATGAGCAGTTCTTC

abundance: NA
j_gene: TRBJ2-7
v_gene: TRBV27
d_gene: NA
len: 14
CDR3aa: CASSSNPGGAEQYF
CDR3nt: TGTGCCAGCAGCTCAAACCCCGGCGGTGCCGAGCAGTACTTC

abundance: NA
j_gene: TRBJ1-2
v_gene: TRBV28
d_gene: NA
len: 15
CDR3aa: CALLTAPLKNYGYTF
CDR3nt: TGTGCCCTTTTGACAGCGCCCCTAAAAAACTATGGCTACACCTTC

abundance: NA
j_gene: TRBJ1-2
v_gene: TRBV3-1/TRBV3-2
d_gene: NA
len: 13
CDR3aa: CASSQAGSYGYTF
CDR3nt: TGTGCCAGCAGCCAAGCAGGGTCCTATGGCTACACCTTC

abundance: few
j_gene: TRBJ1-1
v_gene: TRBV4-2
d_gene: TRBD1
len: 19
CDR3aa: CASSQARWRTGGLYTEAFF
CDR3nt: TGTGCCAGCAGCCAAGCTAGGTGGAGGACAGGGGGCTTATACACTGAAGCTTTCTTT

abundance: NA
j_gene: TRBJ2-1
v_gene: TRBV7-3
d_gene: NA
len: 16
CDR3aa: CASSLTLGTGKNEQFF
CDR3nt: TGTGCCAGCAGCTTAACGTTAGGAACAGGGAAAAATGAGCAGTTCTTC

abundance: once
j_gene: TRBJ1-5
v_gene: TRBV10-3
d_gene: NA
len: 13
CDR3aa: CAISPNSNQPQHF
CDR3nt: TGTGCCATCAGCCCAAATAGCAATCAGCCCCAGCATTTT

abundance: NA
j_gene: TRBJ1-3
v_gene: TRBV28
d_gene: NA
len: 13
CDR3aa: CASGSGAGNTIYF
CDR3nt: TGTGCCAGCGGCTCAGGGGCTGGAAACACCATATATTTT

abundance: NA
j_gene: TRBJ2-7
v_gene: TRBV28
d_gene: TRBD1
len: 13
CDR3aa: CASGTGGRYEQYF
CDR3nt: TGTGCCAGCGGGACAGGGGGTCGCTACGAGCAGTACTTC

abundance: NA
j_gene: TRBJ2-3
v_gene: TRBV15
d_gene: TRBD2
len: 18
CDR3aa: CATSRAVTSGSNTDTQYF
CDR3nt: TGTGCCACCAGCAGAGCTGTGACTAGCGGGAGCAACACAGATACGCAGTATTTT

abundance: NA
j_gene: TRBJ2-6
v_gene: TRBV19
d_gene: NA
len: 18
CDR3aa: CASSPLGAGISGANVLTF
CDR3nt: TGTGCCAGTAGTCCGCTCGGTGCGGGGATCTCTGGGGCCAACGTCCTGACTTTC

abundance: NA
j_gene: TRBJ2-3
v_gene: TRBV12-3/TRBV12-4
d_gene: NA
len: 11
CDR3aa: CASSLSDTQYF
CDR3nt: TGTGCCAGCAGTCTTTCAGATACGCAGTATTTT

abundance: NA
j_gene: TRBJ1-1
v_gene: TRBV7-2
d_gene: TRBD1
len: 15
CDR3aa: CASSSKTGPNTEAFF
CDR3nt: TGTGCCAGCAGCTCGAAGACAGGGCCGAACACTGAAGCTTTCTTT

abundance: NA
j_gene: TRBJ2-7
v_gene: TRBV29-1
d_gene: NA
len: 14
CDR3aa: CSVAMPGGSYEQYF
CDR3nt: TGCAGCGTTGCGATGCCAGGGGGGTCCTACGAGCAGTACTTC

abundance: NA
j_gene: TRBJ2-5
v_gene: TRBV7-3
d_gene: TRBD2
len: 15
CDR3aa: CASGPWSGGIKTQYF
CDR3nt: TGTGCCAGCGGCCCCTGGTCGGGGGGAATCAAGACCCAGTACTTC

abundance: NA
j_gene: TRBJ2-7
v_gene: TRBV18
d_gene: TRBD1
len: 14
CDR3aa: CASSTGTGYHEQYF
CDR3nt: TGTGCCAGCTCGACGGGGACAGGGTACCACGAGCAGTACTTC

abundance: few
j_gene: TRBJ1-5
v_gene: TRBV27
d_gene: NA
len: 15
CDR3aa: CASSGGGALGQPQHF
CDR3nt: TGTGCCAGCAGTGGAGGGGGGGCTTTGGGTCAGCCCCAGCATTTT

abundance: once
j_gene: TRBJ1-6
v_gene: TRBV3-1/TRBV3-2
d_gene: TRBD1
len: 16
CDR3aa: CASSPGQIDYNSPLHF
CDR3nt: TGTGCCAGCAGCCCGGGACAGATCGACTATAATTCACCCCTCCACTTT

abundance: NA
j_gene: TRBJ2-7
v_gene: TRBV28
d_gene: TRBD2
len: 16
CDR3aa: CASSLISGSPPYEQYF
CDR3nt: TGTGCCAGCAGTTTAATAAGCGGGAGTCCCCCCTACGAGCAGTACTTC

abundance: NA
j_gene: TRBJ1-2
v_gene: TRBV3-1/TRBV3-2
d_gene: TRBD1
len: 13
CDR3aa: CASSQLTGNGYTF
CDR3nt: TGTGCCAGCAGCCAGTTGACAGGGAACGGCTACACCTTC

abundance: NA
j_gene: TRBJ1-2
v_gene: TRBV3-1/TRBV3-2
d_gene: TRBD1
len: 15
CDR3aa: CASRGDREGSYGYTF
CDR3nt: TGTGCCAGCAGGGGCGACAGGGAAGGTAGCTATGGCTACACCTTC

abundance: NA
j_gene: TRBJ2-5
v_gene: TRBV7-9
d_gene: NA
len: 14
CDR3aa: CASRLVQGGETQYF
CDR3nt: TGTGCCAGCAGACTTGTTCAGGGAGGAGAGACCCAGTACTTC

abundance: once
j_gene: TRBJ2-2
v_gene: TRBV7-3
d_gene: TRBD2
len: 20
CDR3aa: CASSSTALAGGPKNTGELFF
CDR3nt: TGTGCCAGCAGCTCCACGGCTCTAGCGGGAGGGCCCAAAAACACCGGGGAGCTGTTTTTT

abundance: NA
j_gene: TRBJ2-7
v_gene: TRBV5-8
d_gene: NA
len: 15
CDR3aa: CASSLQDTGAYEQYF
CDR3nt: TGTGCCAGCAGCTTGCAGGACACGGGAGCCTACGAGCAGTACTTC

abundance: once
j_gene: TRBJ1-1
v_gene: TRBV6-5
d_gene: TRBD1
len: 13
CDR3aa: CASKDRGDTEAFF
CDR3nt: TGTGCCAGCAAGGACAGGGGCGACACTGAAGCTTTCTTT